One and the same sample provided the 15 T cell receptor beta chains below, sequenced in a study of blood T cell repertoires in COVID-19. TCRdb's table, derived via immunoSEQ multiplex PCR, lists solely in-frame clones and lacks some. The sample holds 50,000 to 75,000 clones, 85% to 90% seen once. Sequenced material: peripheral blood. Receptors were obtained from a man aged 60 to 69 with acute or convalescent COVID-19.

The chain recombines TRBV7-6 with TRBJ2-7; the D is unclear. Deletions cut 0 bases from V and 0 bases from J, with 18 bases between. CDR1 and CDR2 from the germline V gene are SGHVS and FNYEAQ. The CDR3 sequence is 18 residues long. Here the CDR3 reads CASSLAPSPGPHSYEQYF. CDR3 DNA: TGTGCCAGCAGCTTAGCGCCGTCGCCAGGTCCTCACTCCTACGAGCAGTACTTC.

The chain links TRBV24-1 to TRBJ2-2; no clear D. The V gene's germline CDR1 is KGHDR and CDR2 SFDVKD. The CDR3 runs 13 residues. Trimming removed 7 bases at V and 6 bases at J, with 11 bases between. CDR3 nucleotide sequence: TGTGCCACCAGAACAAGTGATCCCGGGGAGCTGTTTTTT. Its protein product is CATRTSDPGELFF.

The V and J genes are TRBV11-2 and TRBJ2-7; D is perhaps TRBD2 (6 bases). The CDR3 runs to 17 residues. CDR1 is SGHAT and CDR2 is FQNNGV in the germline V gene. V was cut by 2 bases and J by 5 bases, with 22 bases left in between. The CDR3: CASSLPSGAAQPHEQYF. CDR3 DNA sequence: TGTGCCAGCAGCTTACCCTCGGGAGCTGCGCAGCCCCACGAGCAGTACTTC.

This chain links TRBV25-1 with TRBJ1-4, with D tentatively TRBD1 (5 bases). The CDR3 length is 15 residues. V lost 1 base, J lost 6 bases, and 12 bases lay in between. Germline V gives CDR1 MGHDK, CDR2 SYGVNS. The CDR3 region is CASSEWGGGDEKLFF. CDR3 coding DNA: TGTGCCAGCAGTGAATGGGGGGGAGGAGATGAAAAACTGTTTTTT.

The V and J genes are TRBV6-2 or TRBV6-3 and TRBJ2-3; D remains ambiguous. Trimming removed 2 bases at V and 0 bases at J, with 3 bases between. CDR1 is MNHEY, CDR2 SVGEGT, per germline. This CDR3 comprises 13 residues. The CDR3 sequence: CASSYLSTDTQYF. The CDR3 DNA sequence: TGTGCCAGCAGTTACCTCAGCACAGATACGCAGTATTTT.

The chain couples TRBV5-1 to TRBJ1-1, with D tentatively TRBD1 (6 bases). This CDR3 is 15 amino acids long. The germline gives CDR1 SGHRS, CDR2 YFSETQ. V was cut by 0 bases and J by 3 bases, with 12 bases left in between. Here the CDR3 DNA reads TGCGCCAGCAGCTTGGCCTCTGGGGGCTACACTGAAGCTTTCTTT. Translating it yields CASSLASGGYTEAFF. Based on the CDR3 plus reference TRBV5-1 and TRBJ1-1, the full variable domain is KAGVTQTPRYLIKTRGQQVTLSCSPISGHRSVSWYQQTPGQGLQFLFEYFSETQRNKGNFPGRFSGRQFSNSRSEMNVSTLELGDSALYLCASSLASGGYTEAFFGQGTRLTVV.

A note on this clone: At the DNA level, this CDR3 is encoded by other sequences in the same sample as well. The rearrangement uses TRBV12-3 or TRBV12-4 and TRBJ1-6; the D gene is possibly TRBD1 (5 bases). Between the trimmed V and J ends, which lost 3 bases and 7 bases, there was a span of 7 bases. This CDR3 comprises 13 residues. CDR3 sequence: CASSLGGNSPLHF. CDR3 sequence (DNA): TGTGCCAGCAGTTTGGGGGGGAATTCACCCCTCCACTTT.

The J gene is TRBJ2-3, the V gene TRBV7-9; a weak D match, TRBD2 (5 bases). The length of the CDR3 is 13 residues. The V end was cut by 3 bases, the J end by 5 bases, with 9 bases between. From germline, CDR1 is SEHNR and CDR2 FQNEAQ (reference sequence). The CDR3 protein is CASSFDRGDTQYF. DNA of the CDR3: TGTGCCAGCAGCTTCGACCGGGGAGATACGCAGTATTTT.

The V gene is TRBV5-8, the J gene TRBJ2-7; 9 bases match TRBD1. The CDR3 extends over 17 amino acids. The germline V gene encodes CDR1 SGHTS and CDR2 YDEGEE. Trimming at V came to 5 bases and at J to 3 bases, leaving 15 bases not matched to a gene. CDR3 sequence (DNA): TGTGCCAGCAGGGACCTCCTTAGTTGGGACAGGGTCTACGAGCAGTACTTC. Translating it yields CASRDLLSWDRVYEQYF.

The chain couples TRBV6-1 to TRBJ1-2, with no clear D. CDR1 and CDR2 (germline): MNHNS, SASEGT. The V gene lost 2 bases and the J gene lost 3 bases, with 7 bases spanning the gap. CDR3 size: 13 residues. CDR3 nucleotide sequence: TGTGCCAGCAGTGAAAGTACGGACTATGGCTACACCTTC. Amino acids: CASSESTDYGYTF.

The chain links TRBV18 to TRBJ2-2; no clear D. V dropped 2 bases and J dropped 1 base, with 5 bases sitting between them. Germline loops: CDR1 KGHSH, CDR2 LQKENI. The CDR3 is made up of 14 amino acids. In nucleotides, the CDR3 is TGTGCCAGCTCACCAGTCAGGAACACCGGGGAGCTGTTTTTT. This sequence encodes CASSPVRNTGELFF.

The rearrangement uses TRBV5-1 and TRBJ2-3; no firm D call. The CDR3 has 14 residues. Per germline, CDR1 SGHRS and CDR2 YFSETQ. V shed 0 bases and J shed 0 bases, with 5 bases lying between them. In DNA, the CDR3 is TGCGCCAGCAGCTTGGGTACTAGCACAGATACGCAGTATTTT. Translated: CASSLGTSTDTQYF. The full variable domain, with the rest looked up from reference TRBV5-1 and TRBJ2-3, is KAGVTQTPRYLIKTRGQQVTLSCSPISGHRSVSWYQQTPGQGLQFLFEYFSETQRNKGNFPGRFSGRQFSNSRSEMNVSTLELGDSALYLCASSLGTSTDTQYFGPGTRLTVL.

The gene calls are TRBV18 and TRBJ1-4; D gene unclear. CDR1 and CDR2 from the germline V gene are KGHSH and LQKENI. The CDR3 is made up of 15 amino acids. The germline V and J ends were trimmed by 1 base and 0 bases, with 6 bases remaining between them. The CDR3 region is CASSPRGATNEKLFF. The CDR3 coding sequence is TGTGCCAGCTCACCACGCGGGGCAACTAATGAAAAACTGTTTTTT. The full variable domain, with the rest looked up from reference TRBV18 and TRBJ1-4, is NAGVMQNPRHLVRRRGQEARLRCSPMKGHSHVYWYRQLPEEGLKFMVYLQKENIIDESGMPKERFSAEFPKEGPSILRIQQVVRGDSAAYFCASSPRGATNEKLFFGSGTQLSVL.

The V call is TRBV29-1, the J call TRBJ1-1, with D possibly being TRBD1 (5 bases). The CDR3 is 13 residues long. With 4 bases removed from V and 4 bases from J, the gap between germline ends came to 13 bases. Germline V gene sequence: CDR1 SQVTM, CDR2 ANQGSEA. The CDR3 spells CSVVRGRGTEAFF. DNA for the CDR3: TGCAGCGTTGTAAGGGGTCGCGGCACTGAAGCTTTCTTT.

The chain recombines TRBV3-1 (or the pseudogene TRBV3-2) with TRBJ2-2, with D uncertain. The CDR3 totals 19 residues. From germline, CDR1 is LGHDT and CDR2 YNNKEL (reference sequence). Trimming removed 1 base at V and 2 bases at J, with 20 bases between. CDR3 coding DNA: TGTGCCAGCAGCCAAGTTATTCTCGAGGTCCAGTCTAACACCGGGGAGCTGTTTTTT. It codes for CASSQVILEVQSNTGELFF.